Following are 2 T cell receptor beta chains from one sample sequenced in a study of OX40 agonist ivuxolimab in advanced cancers. Some clones are missing from TCRdb's copy, which holds only in-frame ones; the method was immunoSEQ multiplex PCR. The table shows 43,000 or so clones, with around nine tenths occurring only once. The starting material was CD4+ or CD8+ T cells sorted from blood, obtained in a trial of the OX40 agonist ivuxolimab. The receptors derive from an adult with an advanced solid tumor such as melanoma, head and neck, liver or kidney cancer.

V is TRBV5-4 and J is TRBJ2-2, with 7 bases identical to TRBD1. The CDR3 contains 15 residues. Germline CDR1 SGHNT, CDR2 YYREEE (reference sequence). Germline trimming cut 5 bases from V and 4 bases from J; bases unmatched to any gene: 8. For the CDR3, the DNA is TGTGCCAGCAGGCCGGGACAGAGGGGCACCGGGGAGCTGTTTTTT. Residues: CASRPGQRGTGELFF.

V usage is TRBV19 and J usage is TRBJ2-7; D may be TRBD2 (6 bases). The CDR3 has 16 residues. The germline gives CDR1 LNHDA, CDR2 SQIVND (reference sequence). Trimming stripped 5 bases from V and 0 bases from J, with 17 bases between. The CDR3 spells CASSSPGTPSSYEQYF. For the CDR3, the DNA is TGTGCCAGTAGTTCCCCCGGGACTCCATCCTCCTACGAGCAGTACTTC.